This is a list of T cell receptor beta chains from one sample in a study of T cell responses to AZD1222 COVID-19 vaccine. Measured with immunoSEQ multiplex PCR; TCRdb has only the in-frame clones, and not every one. The sample holds more than 140,000 clones, about 91% seen once. The source material was peripheral blood, sampled on day 0 of MenACWY control vaccination. The receptor source for this set is an adult in good health. Both conserved end residues are part of each CDR3. Each record gives: V gene, J gene, D gene, CDR3 DNA, CDR3 protein. D genes are given only for firm matches.

>TRBV24-1|TRBJ2-4|-
TGTGCCACCAGTGATACGGGACAAATGTACTTC
CATSDTGQMYF
>TRBV7-8|TRBJ2-5|-
TGTGCCAGCAGCCGCGCAAGGGCGGAGACCCAGTACTTC
CASSRARAETQYF
>TRBV14|TRBJ1-2|-
TGTGCCAGCAGCCAGGGACGGGGCAACTATGGCTACACCTTC
CASSQGRGNYGYTF
>TRBV5-1|TRBJ2-1|-
TGCGCCAGCAGCCTAAACAATGAGCAGTTCTTC
CASSLNNEQFF
>TRBV12-3/TRBV12-4|TRBJ1-1|-
TGTGCCAGCAGTTTCGGGGGGAGACCTGAAGCTTTCTTT
CASSFGGRPEAFF
>TRBV7-2|TRBJ2-1|TRBD2
TGTGCCAGCAGCCGGGACTACTCCTCCTACAATGAGCAGTTCTTC
CASSRDYSSYNEQFF
>TRBV18|TRBJ2-1|TRBD1
TGTGCCAGCTCACCTCAGGGACAGGGCACGAACAATGAGCAGTTCTTC
CASSPQGQGTNNEQFF
>TRBV29-1|TRBJ1-3|-
TGCAGCGTAGCCGGGACCTCTGGAAACACCATATATTTT
CSVAGTSGNTIYF
>TRBV28|TRBJ1-1|-
TGTGCCAGCAGTCCGTCCAGGGAGACTGAAGCTTTCTTT
CASSPSRETEAFF
>TRBV19|TRBJ1-6|-
TGTGCCAGTAGTATATTGGCAGAGAATTCACCCCTCCACTTT
CASSILAENSPLHF
>TRBV7-2|TRBJ2-3|TRBD2
TGTGCCAGCAGCTTAGGTTGGGGACTAGCGGGGGTGAACACAGATACGCAGTATTTT
CASSLGWGLAGVNTDTQYF
>TRBV19|TRBJ1-4|-
TGTGCCAGTAGTATCGGCGGGGTGCTGGGCGAAAAACTGTTTTTT
CASSIGGVLGEKLFF
>TRBV6-1|TRBJ2-7|TRBD1
TGTGCCAGCAGTGAAGCCGGACAGGGCTACGAGCAGTACTTC
CASSEAGQGYEQYF
>TRBV27|TRBJ2-7|-
TGTGCCAGCAAGACGGGGACCCACGAGCAGTACTTC
CASKTGTHEQYF
>TRBV7-2|TRBJ2-1|-
TGTGCCAGCAGCTTAGGCGGCGACCACTCCTACAATGAGCAGTTCTTC
CASSLGGDHSYNEQFF
>TRBV5-1|TRBJ2-7|TRBD1
TGCGCCAGCAGCATAACCCCGGGACAGGGGTACGAGCAGTACTTC
CASSITPGQGYEQYF